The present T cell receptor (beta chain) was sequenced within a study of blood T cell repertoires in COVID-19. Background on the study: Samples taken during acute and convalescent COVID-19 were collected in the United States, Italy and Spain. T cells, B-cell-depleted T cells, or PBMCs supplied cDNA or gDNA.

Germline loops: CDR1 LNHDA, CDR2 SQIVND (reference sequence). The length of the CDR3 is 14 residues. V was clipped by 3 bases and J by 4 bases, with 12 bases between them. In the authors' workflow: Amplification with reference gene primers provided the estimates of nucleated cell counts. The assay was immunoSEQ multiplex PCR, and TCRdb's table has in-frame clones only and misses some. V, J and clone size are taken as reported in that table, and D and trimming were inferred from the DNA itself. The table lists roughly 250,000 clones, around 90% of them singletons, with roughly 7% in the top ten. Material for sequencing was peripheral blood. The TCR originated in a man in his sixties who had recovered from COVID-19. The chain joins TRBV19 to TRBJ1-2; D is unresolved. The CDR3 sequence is CASSIGPGTYGYTF. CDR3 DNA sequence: TGTGCCAGTAGTATTGGTCCAGGAACCTATGGCTACACCTTC.